The TCR beta chain described here comes from a study of tumor-infiltrating lymphocytes in primary liver carcinoma. About the study: Sample yields of productive TCRbeta reads, ranging from roughly 3.65 to 7.5 million, were similar across tissue types.

In addition to blood RNA drawn from unsorted whole blood, germline DNA was extracted. The sample holds a few counts of this clonotype. Its cognate antigen is unknown. The V and J ends lost 5 bases and 7 bases respectively, with 14 bases between them. CDR1 SEHNR and CDR2 FQNEAQ come from the germline V gene (reference sequence). The CDR3 runs 14 residues. The input was roughly 0.5 ug total RNA; TCR beta cDNA was made from it with a constant-region primer. A slightly modified ARM-PCR protocol with three nested multiplex PCR rounds produced these TCR beta libraries. PCR rounds one and two used TRBV1-TRBV30 forward primers with a C-beta reverse primer for 10 cycles each. TCRdb re-called the multiplex PCR reads with MiXCR, one entry per CDR3 protein. Of around 330,000 distinct CDR3 sequences listed, roughly two thirds are singletons. Study results and caveats: Reduced overlap was seen in tumor-adjacent and tumor-blood pairs versus tumor region pairs. Tumor top-250-clone fractions significantly exceeded those of blood (p = 0.039).

The V call is TRBV7-9, the J call TRBJ2-2, with D possibly called TRBD1 or TRBD2 (6 bases each). This TCR derives from a man aged 40-55 years with primary liver carcinoma and hepatitis B virus infection. The sample was peripheral blood. The CDR3 DNA sequence: TGTGCCAGCAGCGATGGGGGGCTTATCGGGGAGCTGTTTTTT. This gives the protein CASSDGGLIGELFF.